The 29 T cell receptor beta chains below come from one sample, sequenced in a study of identical twins. In TCRdb, the 5' RACE reads were re-called with MiXCR into one record per CDR3 protein. Counted here are fewer than 550,000 distinct CDR3 sequences, approximately 14% occurring once; the ten biggest clones make up about 0.97%. The same sample was also studied in work on yellow fever vaccine responses in identical twins.

The sequencing sample was made of CD4+ T cells sorted from blood. The source of these receptors is a woman younger than 30 in good health.

This clonotype was detected only a few times. The chain uses TRBV18 and TRBJ2-7; TRBD2 might be the D (5 bases). The CDR3 loop spans 15 amino acids. From germline, CDR1 is KGHSH and CDR2 LQKENI. V shed 3 bases and J shed 2 bases, with 14 bases lying between them. CDR3 sequence: CASSPGPAGTYEQYF. Here the CDR3 DNA reads TGTGCCAGCTCACCGGGTCCCGCGGGCACCTACGAGCAGTACTTC.

J is TRBJ2-3 and V is TRBV7-2; D is tentatively TRBD1 or TRBD2 (5 bases each). This CDR3 spans 15 amino acids. Trimming stripped 5 bases from V and 3 bases from J, with 15 bases between. Germline CDR1 SGHTA, CDR2 FQGNSA. The DNA of the CDR3 is TGTGCCAGCAGCCCCCTCGGGGCAAAAACAGATACGCAGTATTTT. Amino acid sequence: CASSPLGAKTDTQYF.

V and J are TRBV7-2 and TRBJ2-7; D is unresolved. Germline values: CDR1 SGHTA, CDR2 FQGNSA. The CDR3 is made up of 13 amino acids. The V end lost 5 bases, the J end lost 1 base, and 9 bases lay between the germline ends. CDR3 amino acids: CASSPYKSYEQYF. Here the CDR3 DNA reads TGTGCCAGCAGCCCTTACAAATCCTACGAGCAGTACTTC. The full variable domain, its missing parts supplied by reference TRBV7-2 and TRBJ2-7, is GAGVSQSPSNKVTEKGKDVELRCDPISGHTALYWYRQSLGQGLEFLIYFQGNSAPDKSGLPSDRFSAERTGGSVSTLTIQRTQQEDSAVYLCASSPYKSYEQYFGPGTRLTVT.

There are a few counts of this clonotype. V gene TRBV7-9 combines with J gene TRBJ2-7; D possibly corresponds to TRBD1 (5 bases). This CDR3 comprises 15 residues. Germline-derived CDR1 and CDR2 are SEHNR and FQNEAQ (reference sequence). V was shortened by 5 bases and J by 7 bases, with 21 bases between the two germline ends. DNA of the CDR3: TGTGCCAGCAGCCAACCTGGAAGGGGTTCTGGGGAGCAGTACTTC. This gives the protein CASSQPGRGSGEQYF. Using reference TRBV7-9 and TRBJ2-7 for the parts outside the CDR3, the full variable domain is DTGVSQNPRHKITKRGQNVTFRCDPISEHNRLYWYRQTLGQGPEFLTYFQNEAQLEKSRLLSDRFSAERPKGSFSTLEIQRTEQGDSAMYLCASSQPGRGSGEQYFGPGTRLTVT.

This clonotype was detected only a few times. The chain carries TRBV5-5 and TRBJ2-2, with 14 bases fitting TRBD2. This CDR3 contains 18 residues. V lost 2 bases, J lost 4 bases, and 7 bases stayed unmatched. Germline V gene lookup returns CDR1 SGHKS and CDR2 YYEKEE (reference sequence). The CDR3 spells CASSFGLAGGLGTGELFF. The CDR3 bases are TGTGCCAGCAGCTTCGGACTAGCGGGAGGACTTGGCACCGGGGAGCTGTTTTTT. Together with reference TRBV5-5 and TRBJ2-2, the CDR3 gives the full variable domain: DAGVTQSPTHLIKTRGQQVTLRCSPISGHKSVSWYQQVLGQGPQFIFQYYEKEERGRGNFPDRFSARQFPNYSSELNVNALLLGDSALYLCASSFGLAGGLGTGELFFGEGSRLTVL.

The gene calls are TRBV6-1 and TRBJ2-7, with TRBD1 matching 8 bases. In germline, CDR1 is MNHNS, CDR2 SASEGT. J was trimmed by 4 bases and V by 5 bases; bases with no gene match: 10. The CDR3 consists of 15 residues. The CDR3 DNA follows: TGTGCCAGCAGTCCTTCCGGGACAGGCGATTACGAGCAGTACTTC. Translation gives CASSPSGTGDYEQYF.

The rearrangement uses TRBV20-1 and TRBJ2-3; 7 bases map to TRBD2. Germline-derived CDR1 and CDR2 are DFQATT and SNEGSKA (reference sequence). This CDR3 comprises 12 residues. The V segment lost 4 bases and the J segment 4 bases; nucleotides outside the gene matches: 2. In nucleotides, the CDR3 is TGCAGTGCTACGGCGGGGGCAGATACGCAGTATTTT. Translation gives CSATAGADTQYF.

The sample holds many counts of this clonotype. V gene TRBV5-1 combines with J gene TRBJ2-7; 8 bases match TRBD1. The V and J ends lost 4 bases and 2 bases, in that order; junction bases with no gene match: 5. The CDR3 is 14 residues long. Per the germline V gene, CDR1 is SGHRS and CDR2 is YFSETQ. The CDR3 DNA follows: TGCGCCAGCAGCCAGGGGGCTCGACCCTACGAGCAGTACTTC. Protein sequence: CASSQGARPYEQYF.

There are a few counts of this clonotype. The J gene is TRBJ1-5, the V gene TRBV20-1; 7 nucleotides line up with TRBD1. This CDR3 region has 15 residues. Germline trimming cut 3 bases from V and 6 bases from J; bases unmatched to any gene: 11. CDR1 and CDR2 from the germline V gene are DFQATT and SNEGSKA (reference sequence). DNA of the CDR3: TGCAGTGCTAGGACAGGGAACAACGAGGGTCAGCCCCAGCATTTT. Translated: CSARTGNNEGQPQHF.

The chain employs TRBV5-1 and TRBJ1-6; D call uncertain. CDR3 length equals 16 residues. Germline V gene data show CDR1 as SGHRS and CDR2 as YFSETQ. With 4 bases removed from V and 7 bases from J, the gap between germline ends came to 18 bases. DNA of the CDR3: TGCGCCAGCAGCCTCGTGTGGGGAGGAGGGAATTCACCCCTCCACTTT. Residues: CASSLVWGGGNSPLHF.

The chain recombines TRBV19 with TRBJ1-5; D may be TRBD1 (5 bases). The V gene's germline CDR1 is LNHDA and CDR2 SQIVND (reference sequence). The CDR3 loop spans 16 amino acids. V was clipped by 9 bases and J by 4 bases, with 22 bases between them. The CDR3 nucleotides read TGTGCCAGCCAGTACGGATCGACAGTCCTGAATCAGCCCCAGCATTTT. This gives the protein CASQYGSTVLNQPQHF.

This clonotype was counted only a few times. This chain uses TRBV28 with TRBJ2-7; 9 positions match TRBD1. Trimming at V came to 7 bases and at J to 3 bases, leaving 7 bases not matched to a gene. This CDR3 has 14 amino acids. Germline V CDR1 and CDR2: MDHEN, SYDVKM. CDR3 bases: TGTGCCAGCACCAGGGGGACAGGGCTCTACGAGCAGTACTTC. This codes for CASTRGTGLYEQYF. Full variable domain (missing parts from reference TRBV28 and TRBJ2-7): DVKVTQSSRYLVKRTGEKVFLECVQDMDHENMFWYRQDPGLGLRLIYFSYDVKMKEKGDIPEGYSVSREKKERFSLILESASTNQTSMYLCASTRGTGLYEQYFGPGTRLTVT.

This clonotype turned up a few times. This chain links TRBV3-1 with TRBJ1-1; possibly TRBD1 for D (6 bases). The CDR3 runs 14 residues. Germline values: CDR1 LGHDT, CDR2 YNNKEL (reference sequence). V lost 3 bases and J lost 4, with 12 bases in between. CDR3 nucleotide sequence: TGTGCCAGCAGCCATGGGGGCAGGGCCACTGAAGCTTTCTTT. Residues: CASSHGGRATEAFF.

This clonotype showed up many times. V is TRBV27 and J is TRBJ1-6; 9 bases agree with TRBD1. J lost 9 bases, V lost 0 bases, and 9 bases had no gene match. In germline, CDR1 is MNHEY, CDR2 SMNVEV (reference sequence). The CDR3 consists of 17 residues. In DNA, the CDR3 is TGTGCCAGCAGTTTATCGATCGGGACAGGGTTTGGTTCACCCCTCCACTTT. Translating gives CASSLSIGTGFGSPLHF.

The chain has TRBV29-1 and TRBJ1-2; D unclear. Germline assignment: CDR1 SQVTM and CDR2 ANQGSEA. The CDR3 spans 12 residues. V shed 5 bases and J shed 4 bases, with 11 bases lying between them. As DNA, the CDR3 is TGCAGCGTTCGGGATTTGGGCTATGGCTACACCTTC. It codes for CSVRDLGYGYTF.

In its sample, this clonotype was seen a few times. V gene TRBV6-5 combines with J gene TRBJ2-7, with D possibly TRBD2 on 7 matching bases. In germline, CDR1 is MNHEY, CDR2 SVGAGI. The CDR3 spans 16 residues. Trimming took off 2 bases at V and 1 base at J, with 15 bases between the two ends. The CDR3 DNA is TGTGCCAGCAGTTACCCGAGGGGGGGGGGTTCCTACGAGCAGTACTTC. This codes for CASSYPRGGGSYEQYF.

CDR3 protein: CAISKAGQPYNEQFF. In DNA, the CDR3 is TGTGCCATCAGCAAAGCGGGACAGCCCTACAATGAGCAGTTCTTC. The chain couples TRBV10-3 to TRBJ2-1; perhaps D is TRBD1 or TRBD2 (7 bases each). Germline V lookup: CDR1 ENHRY, CDR2 SYGVKD. This CDR3 contains 15 residues. Trimming left V 6 bases short and J 2 bases short, with 14 bases between.

This clonotype was seen more than once but under ten times. V and J are TRBV14 and TRBJ1-1; D call uncertain. The germline V gene has CDR1 SGHDN and CDR2 FVKESK. This CDR3 has 16 amino acids. V shed 2 bases and J shed 0 bases, with 13 bases lying between them. CDR3 protein: CASSQKMGTMNTEAFF. Here the CDR3 DNA reads TGTGCCAGCAGCCAAAAGATGGGAACCATGAACACTGAAGCTTTCTTT.

The rearrangement links TRBV12-3 or TRBV12-4 to TRBJ2-3, with D possibly matching TRBD1 (6 bases). CDR3 size: 14 residues. Trimming removed 1 base at V and 4 bases at J, with 9 bases between. Written as DNA, the CDR3 is TGTGCCAGCAGTTTAGAGCAGGGGTCAGATACGCAGTATTTT. It is translated as CASSLEQGSDTQYF.

The chain joins TRBV2 to TRBJ2-3, with D hard to call. Trimming cost V 4 bases and J 6 bases, with 11 bases left between them. The CDR3 sequence is 13 residues long. The V gene's germline CDR1 is SNHLY and CDR2 FYNNEI. The CDR3 DNA reads TGTGCCAGCAGTGTGGGTGTGTTCGATACGCAGTATTTT. Translated, it gives CASSVGVFDTQYF.

For this clonotype: At one boundary the junction diverges from the germline segment, which might be a read error. V gene TRBV20-1 combines with J gene TRBJ1-6; 8 bases are a match to TRBD1. Looked up from germline, CDR1 is DFQATT and CDR2 is SNEGSKA (reference sequence). The length of the CDR3 is 17 residues. CDR3 sequence: CCARAQDRESYNSPLHF. The CDR3, as DNA: TGCTGTGCTAGAGCACAGGACAGGGAGTCCTATAATTCACCCCTCCACTTT.

This clonotype was counted at least ten times. This chain joins TRBV10-3 and TRBJ2-3; tentatively, D is TRBD1 (6 bases). This CDR3 is 12 amino acids long. The germline V and J ends were trimmed by 7 bases and 5 bases, with 10 bases remaining between them. Germline CDR1 is ENHRY and CDR2 is SYGVKD. CDR3 coding DNA: TGTGCCATCATGGGGGCCGGAGATACGCAGTATTTT. It specifies CAIMGAGDTQYF.

This clonotype was seen a few times. The chain has TRBV5-6 and TRBJ1-2; D perhaps matches TRBD1 (6 bases). The CDR3 sequence is 14 residues long. Germline V lookup: CDR1 SGHDT, CDR2 YYEEEE. The ends were cut back, 4 bases at V and 1 base at J, with 11 bases in the middle. The chain's CDR3 is CASSVGTINYGYTF. CDR3 nucleotides: TGTGCCAGCAGCGTTGGGACAATTAACTATGGCTACACCTTC.

This chain joins TRBV7-9 and TRBJ2-6; no clear D gene. This CDR3 region has 15 residues. Germline lookup yields CDR1 SEHNR and CDR2 FQNEAQ (reference sequence). V lost 4 bases and J lost 0, with 7 bases in between. For the CDR3, the DNA is TGTGCCAGCAGCTCAGCAAACTCTGGGGCCAACGTCCTGACTTTC. This codes for CASSSANSGANVLTF.

Only a few counts were recorded for this clonotype. This chain connects TRBV5-1 to TRBJ2-7; TRBD1 agrees at 8 bases. CDR1 is SGHRS, CDR2 YFSETQ, per germline. Losses at the gene ends were 5 bases for V and 3 bases for J; bases not matched to a gene: 4. CDR3 size: 13 residues. The CDR3, as DNA: TGCGCCAGCAGTAATACAGGGGGCTACGAGCAGTACTTC. It specifies CASSNTGGYEQYF. Variable domain in full (rest from reference TRBV5-1 and TRBJ2-7): KAGVTQTPRYLIKTRGQQVTLSCSPISGHRSVSWYQQTPGQGLQFLFEYFSETQRNKGNFPGRFSGRQFSNSRSEMNVSTLELGDSALYLCASSNTGGYEQYFGPGTRLTVT.

This chain uses TRBV12-3 or TRBV12-4 with TRBJ1-6; D gene uncertain. The CDR3 has 15 amino acids. V lost 7 bases and J 9 bases, leaving 19 bases between the germline ends. The CDR3 region is CASNYWGSYPSPLHF. The CDR3 coding sequence is TGTGCCAGCAACTATTGGGGTTCCTACCCTTCACCCCTCCACTTT.

The chain joins TRBV9 to TRBJ1-5, with 7 nucleotides matching TRBD1. This CDR3 has 15 amino acids. Germline-derived CDR1 and CDR2 are SGDLS and YYNGEE. The V segment lost 4 bases and the J segment 1 base; nucleotides outside the gene matches: 5. CDR3 sequence (DNA): TGTGCCAGCAGCCCCCAGGGGGGCAGCAATCAGCCCCAGCATTTT. It encodes CASSPQGGSNQPQHF.

The chain links TRBV19 to TRBJ2-1; no definite D call. The V gene's germline CDR1 is LNHDA and CDR2 SQIVND (reference sequence). The CDR3 length is 17 residues. V lost 1 base and J lost 2, with 15 bases in between. CDR3 protein: CASSIGDPISPYNEQFF. Written as DNA, the CDR3 is TGTGCCAGTAGTATAGGCGACCCGATCTCACCCTACAATGAGCAGTTCTTC.

The sample holds many counts of this clonotype. The V and J genes are TRBV28 and TRBJ1-6, with TRBD1 matching 7 bases. The CDR3 spans 14 residues. The V segment lost 1 base and the J segment 13 bases; nucleotides outside the gene matches: 7. Per the germline V gene, CDR1 is MDHEN and CDR2 is SYDVKM. In nucleotides, the CDR3 is TGTGCCAGCAGTTTATCAGGGGGGGGATGGCCCCTCCACTTT. It encodes CASSLSGGGWPLHF.